Presented here are 2 T cell receptor beta chains from one specimen sequenced in a study of identical twins (TCRdb year 2016). The method was 5' RACE. TCRdb lists the instrument as Illumina HiSeq 2000. The raw public data were reprocessed by TCRdb itself: fastp quality trimming at Q25, MiXCR clonotype calling, in-frame beta chains only. CDR3 protein sequences are deduplicated, and each keeps its most common genes and DNA. This sample has around 1.7 million distinct CDR3 sequences in its table, and about 30% of those were observed once. Under 0.35% of the sample goes to the ten largest clones. Sample: cord blood. The source of these receptors is a newborn girl in good health.

The V call is TRBV5-1, the J call TRBJ2-7; 7 nucleotides align to TRBD2. J was trimmed by 2 bases and V by 5 bases; bases with no gene match: 7. The germline CDR1 and CDR2 sequences are SGHRS and YFSETQ. The CDR3 has 14 residues. Here the CDR3 reads CASRPTSSTYEQYF. Written as DNA, the CDR3 is TGCGCCAGCAGACCGACTAGCTCCACCTACGAGCAGTACTTC.

This clonotype was counted only a few times. This chain connects TRBV20-1 to TRBJ2-5; 12 positions agree with TRBD2. The germline V gene has CDR1 DFQATT and CDR2 SNEGSKA (reference sequence). V dropped 0 bases and J dropped 3; count of bases not matched to a gene: 8. This CDR3 is 17 amino acids long. As DNA, the CDR3 is TGCAGTGCTAGAGATCCCAGACTAGCGGGAGTGAAAGAGACCCAGTACTTC. Residues: CSARDPRLAGVKETQYF.